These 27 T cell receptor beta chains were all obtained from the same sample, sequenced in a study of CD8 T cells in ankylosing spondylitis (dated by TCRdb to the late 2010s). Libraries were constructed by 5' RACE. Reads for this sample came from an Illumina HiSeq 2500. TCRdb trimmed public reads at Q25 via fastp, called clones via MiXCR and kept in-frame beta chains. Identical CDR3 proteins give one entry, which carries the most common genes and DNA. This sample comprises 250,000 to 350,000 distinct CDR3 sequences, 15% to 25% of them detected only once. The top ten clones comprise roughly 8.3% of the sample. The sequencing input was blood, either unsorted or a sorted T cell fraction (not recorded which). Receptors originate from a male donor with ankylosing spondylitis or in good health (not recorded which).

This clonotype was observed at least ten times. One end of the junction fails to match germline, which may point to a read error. The CDR3 nucleotides are TGCGCCAGCAGCCATGTCCGCACCGCGGGACAGGGGGACCCCTACAATTCACCCCTCCACTTT. It specifies CASSHVRTAGQGDPYNSPLHF. V gene TRBV4-1 combines with J gene TRBJ1-6; the match to TRBD1 covers 11 bases. The V gene's germline CDR1 is MGHRA and CDR2 YSYEKL. The CDR3 extends over 21 amino acids.

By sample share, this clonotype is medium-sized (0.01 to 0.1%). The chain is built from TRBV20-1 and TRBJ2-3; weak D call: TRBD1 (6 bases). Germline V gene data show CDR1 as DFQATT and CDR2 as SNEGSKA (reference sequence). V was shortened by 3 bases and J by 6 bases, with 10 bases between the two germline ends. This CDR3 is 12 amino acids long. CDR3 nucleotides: TGCAGTGCTAGTGGGGGCCCGGATACGCAGTATTTT. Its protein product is CSASGGPDTQYF.

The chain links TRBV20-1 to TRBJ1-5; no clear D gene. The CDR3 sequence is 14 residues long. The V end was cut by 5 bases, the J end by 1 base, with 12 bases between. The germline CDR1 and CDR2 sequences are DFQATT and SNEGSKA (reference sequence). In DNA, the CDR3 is TGCAGTGCTGTTTGGCTCGGGAGCAATCAGCCCCAGCATTTT. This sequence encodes CSAVWLGSNQPQHF.

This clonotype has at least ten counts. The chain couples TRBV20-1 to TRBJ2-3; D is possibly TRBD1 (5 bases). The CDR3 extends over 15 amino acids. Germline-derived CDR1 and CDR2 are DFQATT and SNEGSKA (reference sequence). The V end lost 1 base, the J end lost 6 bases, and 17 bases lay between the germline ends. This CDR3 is CSARGAQGYTDTQYF. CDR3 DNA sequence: TGCAGTGCTAGAGGTGCGCAGGGATATACGGATACGCAGTATTTT.

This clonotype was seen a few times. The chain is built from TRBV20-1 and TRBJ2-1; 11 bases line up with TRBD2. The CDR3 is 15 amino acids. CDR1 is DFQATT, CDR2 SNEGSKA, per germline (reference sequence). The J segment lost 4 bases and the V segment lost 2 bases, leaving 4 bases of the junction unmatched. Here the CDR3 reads CSARLIAGGYNEQFF. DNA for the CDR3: TGCAGTGCTAGACTCATAGCGGGAGGGTACAATGAGCAGTTCTTC.

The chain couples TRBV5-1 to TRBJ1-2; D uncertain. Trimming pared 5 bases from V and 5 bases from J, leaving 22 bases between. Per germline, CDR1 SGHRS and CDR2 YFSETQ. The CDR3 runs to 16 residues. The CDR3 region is CASRPAYRRERYGYTF. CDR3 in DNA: TGCGCCAGCAGGCCCGCCTACAGAAGGGAACGGTATGGCTACACCTTC.

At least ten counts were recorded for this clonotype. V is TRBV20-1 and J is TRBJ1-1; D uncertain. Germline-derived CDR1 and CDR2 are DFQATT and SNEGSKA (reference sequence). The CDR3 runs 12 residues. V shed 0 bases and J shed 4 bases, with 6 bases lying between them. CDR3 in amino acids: CSAREDTTEAFF. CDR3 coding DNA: TGCAGTGCTAGAGAAGACACCACTGAAGCTTTCTTT.

The chain's CDR3 is CASSSNRDYTNTGELFF. CDR3 bases: TGTGCCAGCAGCTCTAACCGGGACTACACCAACACCGGGGAGCTGTTTTTT. The chain couples TRBV7-9 to TRBJ2-2; TRBD2 aligns across 7 bases. The CDR3 runs to 17 residues. CDR1 is SEHNR and CDR2 is FQNEAQ in the germline V gene (reference sequence). V trimming: 4 bases; J trimming: 2 bases; junction bases outside the gene matches: 10.

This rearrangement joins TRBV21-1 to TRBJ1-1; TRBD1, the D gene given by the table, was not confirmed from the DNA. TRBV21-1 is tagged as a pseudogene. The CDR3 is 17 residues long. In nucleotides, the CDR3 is TGTGCCAGCAGCAAAGTCCCCCCCAGGGGACCGAACACTGAAGCTTTCTTT. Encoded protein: CASSKVPPRGPNTEAFF.

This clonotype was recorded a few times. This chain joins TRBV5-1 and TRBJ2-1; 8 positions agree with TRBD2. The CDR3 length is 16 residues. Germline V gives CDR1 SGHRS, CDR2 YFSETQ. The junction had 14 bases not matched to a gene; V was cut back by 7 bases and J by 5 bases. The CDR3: CASGNRTSRRNNEQFF. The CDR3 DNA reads TGCGCCAGCGGAAATAGGACTAGCCGAAGAAACAATGAGCAGTTCTTC.

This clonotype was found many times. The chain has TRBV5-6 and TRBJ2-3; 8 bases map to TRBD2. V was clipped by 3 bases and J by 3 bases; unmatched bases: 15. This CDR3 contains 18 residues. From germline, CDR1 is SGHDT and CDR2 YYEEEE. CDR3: CASSSQGYKRELTDTQYF. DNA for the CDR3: TGTGCCAGCAGCTCGCAAGGGTACAAGCGGGAGTTGACAGATACGCAGTATTTT.

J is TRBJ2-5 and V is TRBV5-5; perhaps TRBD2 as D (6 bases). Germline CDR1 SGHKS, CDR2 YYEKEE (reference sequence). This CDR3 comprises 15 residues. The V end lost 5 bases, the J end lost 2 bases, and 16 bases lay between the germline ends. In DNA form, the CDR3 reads TGTGCCAGCAGGTCAACCCCGGGGGATCAAGAGACCCAGTACTTC. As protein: CASRSTPGDQETQYF.

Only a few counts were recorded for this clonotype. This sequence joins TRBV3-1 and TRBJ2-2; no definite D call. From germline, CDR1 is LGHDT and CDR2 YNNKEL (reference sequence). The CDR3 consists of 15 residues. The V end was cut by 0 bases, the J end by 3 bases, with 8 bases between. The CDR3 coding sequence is TGTGCCAGCAGCCAAGAGCTAGTCTACACCGGGGAGCTGTTTTTT. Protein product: CASSQELVYTGELFF.

DNA for the CDR3: TGTGCCAGCAGTACGGGATTAGGGAACATTCAGTACTTC. It codes for CASSTGLGNIQYF. The J gene is TRBJ2-4, the V gene TRBV6-4, with TRBD2 as a possible D gene (5 bases). CDR1 is MRHNA, CDR2 SNTAGT, per germline. V was pared by 5 bases and J by 7 bases, with 12 bases between. The CDR3 totals 13 residues.

In DNA form, the CDR3 reads TGTGCCCTGACCCAGGATTATAGTGAAGCTTTCTTT. Encoded protein: CALTQDYSEAFF. The genes are TRBV30 and TRBJ1-1, with D uncertain. Trimming shortened V by 8 bases and J by 7 bases, and 17 bases separated the two germline ends. This CDR3 has 12 amino acids. Germline V gene lookup returns CDR1 GTSNPN and CDR2 SVGIG (reference sequence).

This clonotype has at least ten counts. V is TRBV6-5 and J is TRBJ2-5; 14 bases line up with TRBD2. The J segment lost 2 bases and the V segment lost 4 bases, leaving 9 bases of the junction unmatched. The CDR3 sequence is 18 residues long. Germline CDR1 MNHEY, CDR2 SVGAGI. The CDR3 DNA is TGTGCCAGCAGTTCGTCGGGACTAGCGGGAGTTTGGCAAGAGACCCAGTACTTC. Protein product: CASSSSGLAGVWQETQYF.

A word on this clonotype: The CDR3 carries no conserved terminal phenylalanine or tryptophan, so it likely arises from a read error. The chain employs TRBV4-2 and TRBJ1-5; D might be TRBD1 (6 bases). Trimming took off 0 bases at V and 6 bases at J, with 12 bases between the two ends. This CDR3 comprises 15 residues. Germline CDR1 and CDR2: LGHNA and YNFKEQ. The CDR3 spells CASSQDFQGTQPQHL. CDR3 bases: TGTGCCAGCAGCCAAGATTTCCAGGGGACTCAGCCCCAGCATCTT.

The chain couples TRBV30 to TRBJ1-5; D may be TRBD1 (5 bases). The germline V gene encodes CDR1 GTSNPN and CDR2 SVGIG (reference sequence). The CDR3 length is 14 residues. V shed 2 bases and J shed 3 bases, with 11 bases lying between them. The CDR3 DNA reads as TGTGCCTGGAGTACCGGGACCTTCAATCAGCCCCAGCATTTT. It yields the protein CAWSTGTFNQPQHF.

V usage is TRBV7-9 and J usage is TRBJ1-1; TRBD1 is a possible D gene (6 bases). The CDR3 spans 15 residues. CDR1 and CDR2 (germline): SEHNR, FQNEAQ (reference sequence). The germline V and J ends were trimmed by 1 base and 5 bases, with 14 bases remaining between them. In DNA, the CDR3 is TGTGCCAGCAGCTTAGACTTGGGACATAGAACTGAAGCTTTCTTT. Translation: CASSLDLGHRTEAFF.

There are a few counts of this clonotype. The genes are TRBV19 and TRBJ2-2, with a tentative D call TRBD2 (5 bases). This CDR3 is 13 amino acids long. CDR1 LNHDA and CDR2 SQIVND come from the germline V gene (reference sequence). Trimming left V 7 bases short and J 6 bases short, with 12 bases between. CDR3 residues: CASNPGVPGELFF. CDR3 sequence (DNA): TGTGCCAGTAACCCCGGGGTTCCCGGGGAGCTGTTTTTT.

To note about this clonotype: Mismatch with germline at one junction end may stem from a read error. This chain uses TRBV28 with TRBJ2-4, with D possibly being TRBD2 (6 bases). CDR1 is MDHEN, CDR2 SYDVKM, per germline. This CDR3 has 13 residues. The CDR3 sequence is CASSPTDWFWGVF. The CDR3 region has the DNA TGTGCCAGCAGTCCAACGGATTGGTTCTGGGGGGTCTTC.

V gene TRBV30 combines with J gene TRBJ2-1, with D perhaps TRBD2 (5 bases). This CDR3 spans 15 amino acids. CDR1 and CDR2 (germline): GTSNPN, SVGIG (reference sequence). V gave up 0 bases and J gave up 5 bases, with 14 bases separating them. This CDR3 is CAWSVLVGKHNEQFF. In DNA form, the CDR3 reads TGTGCCTGGAGTGTACTTGTCGGGAAGCACAATGAGCAGTTCTTC.

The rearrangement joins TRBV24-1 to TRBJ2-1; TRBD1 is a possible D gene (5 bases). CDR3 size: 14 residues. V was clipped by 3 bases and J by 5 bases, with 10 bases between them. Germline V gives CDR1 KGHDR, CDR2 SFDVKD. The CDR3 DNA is TGTGCCACCAGTGATGTCAGGGTCAACAATGAGCAGTTCTTC. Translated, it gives CATSDVRVNNEQFF.

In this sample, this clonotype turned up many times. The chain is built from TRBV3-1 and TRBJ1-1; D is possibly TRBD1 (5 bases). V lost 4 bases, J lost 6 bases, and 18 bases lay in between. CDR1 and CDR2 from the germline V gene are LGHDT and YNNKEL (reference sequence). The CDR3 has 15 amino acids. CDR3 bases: TGTGCCAGCAGCCGGCGGGGGGGGTCGGACTCTGAAGCTTTCTTT. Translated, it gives CASSRRGGSDSEAFF.

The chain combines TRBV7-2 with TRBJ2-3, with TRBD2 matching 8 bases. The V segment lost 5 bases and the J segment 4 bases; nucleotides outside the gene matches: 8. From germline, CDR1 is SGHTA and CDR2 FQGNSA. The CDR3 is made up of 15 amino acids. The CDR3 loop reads CASSPIAGWADTQYF. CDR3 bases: TGTGCCAGCAGCCCCATAGCGGGATGGGCAGATACGCAGTATTTT. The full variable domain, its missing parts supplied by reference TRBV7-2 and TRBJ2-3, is GAGVSQSPSNKVTEKGKDVELRCDPISGHTALYWYRQSLGQGLEFLIYFQGNSAPDKSGLPSDRFSAERTGGSVSTLTIQRTQQEDSAVYLCASSPIAGWADTQYFGPGTRLTVL.

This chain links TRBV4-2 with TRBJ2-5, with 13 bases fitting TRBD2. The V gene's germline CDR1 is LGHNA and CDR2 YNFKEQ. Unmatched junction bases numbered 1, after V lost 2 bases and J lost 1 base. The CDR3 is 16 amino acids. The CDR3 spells CASSQTSGGVQETQYF. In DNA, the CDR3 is TGTGCCAGCAGCCAAACTAGCGGGGGGGTCCAAGAGACCCAGTACTTC.

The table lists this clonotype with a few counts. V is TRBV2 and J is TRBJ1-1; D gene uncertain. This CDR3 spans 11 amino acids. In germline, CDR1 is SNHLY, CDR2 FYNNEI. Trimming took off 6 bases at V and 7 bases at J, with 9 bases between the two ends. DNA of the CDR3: TGTGCCAGCAGGTGGAACGTTGAAGCTTTCTTT. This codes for CASRWNVEAFF.